A selection of T cell receptor beta chains follows, all from one sample in a study of cytomegalovirus exposure and HLA in healthy donors. Using immunoSEQ multiplex PCR, the repertoire was profiled, and TCRdb retains in-frame clones only, with some absent. This table has around 190,000 clones, approximately 85% appearing once. The sequencing input was PBMCs. These receptors all stem from a woman aged 50 to 65 in good health and CMV-seronegative. The CDR3 runs from the conserved cysteine through the conserved F or W. D genes are given only for firm matches. Size is stated for part of the rows, as once, few or many counts, or as a class when the clone is expanded.

TRBJ2-1	.	TRBV18	.	CASSPPVYNEQFF	TGTGCCAGCTCACCTCCCGTGTACAATGAGCAGTTCTTC
TRBJ1-3	.	TRBV6-5	.	CASSYGYFSGNTIYF	TGTGCCAGCAGCTACGGTTACTTCTCTGGAAACACCATATATTTT
TRBJ1-4	.	TRBV28	.	CASMLGGRFNEKLFF	TGTGCCAGCATGTTGGGGGGGAGGTTTAATGAAAAACTGTTTTTT
TRBJ2-1	TRBD2	TRBV6-5	once	CASSYSYLAGGEQFF	TGTGCCAGCAGTTACTCGTATCTAGCGGGAGGTGAGCAGTTCTTC
TRBJ2-5	TRBD1	TRBV7-6	.	CASSLGTGRSVGGTQYF	TGTGCCAGCAGCTTAGGGACAGGGAGGAGTGTAGGGGGGACCCAGTACTTC
TRBJ2-1	TRBD2	TRBV7-9	.	CASSASSGRTLGEQFF	TGTGCCAGCAGCGCCTCTAGCGGGAGGACCCTAGGGGAGCAGTTCTTC
TRBJ2-1	.	TRBV5-1	.	CASSSRGLYNEQFF	TGCGCCAGCAGCTCCCGGGGACTTTACAATGAGCAGTTCTTC
TRBJ1-1	.	TRBV18	once	CASSQTSTEAFF	TGTGCCAGCTCCCAGACAAGCACTGAAGCTTTCTTT
TRBJ2-2	TRBD2	TRBV4-2	.	CASSQESLAGEYTGELFF	TGTGCCAGCAGCCAAGAATCCCTAGCGGGAGAATACACCGGGGAGCTGTTTTTT
TRBJ2-1	.	TRBV10-3	.	CAIMAVDRYNEQFF	TGTGCCATCATGGCGGTCGACAGATACAATGAGCAGTTCTTC
TRBJ1-1	.	TRBV27	.	CASSLSRMNTEAFF	TGTGCCAGCAGTTTATCCAGGATGAACACTGAAGCTTTCTTT
TRBJ1-2	TRBD1	TRBV25-1	.	CASRPGQGLGYTF	TGTGCCAGTCGACCGGGACAGGGTCTAGGCTACACCTTC
TRBJ1-5	.	TRBV18	once	CASRGGSTQNQPQHF	TGTGCCAGCCGGGGGGGGTCCACCCAAAATCAGCCCCAGCATTTT
TRBJ1-1	.	TRBV5-4	few	CASSLGGPEAFF	TGTGCCAGCAGCTTGGGAGGGCCTGAAGCTTTCTTT
TRBJ2-7	TRBD2	TRBV7-3	.	CASSLSPAGVVGEQYF	TGTGCCAGCAGCTTAAGTCCAGCGGGAGTAGTGGGCGAGCAGTACTTC
TRBJ1-2	TRBD1	TRBV2	.	CAREVRGDRVDYGYTF	TGTGCCAGGGAAGTAAGGGGGGACAGGGTTGACTATGGCTACACCTTC
TRBJ1-1	.	TRBV11-3	.	CASSFAGDTEAFF	TGTGCCAGCAGCTTCGCAGGGGACACTGAAGCTTTCTTT
TRBJ1-4	.	TRBV10-3	once	CAIGGGQTTNEKLFF	TGTGCCATAGGCGGAGGCCAGACAACTAATGAAAAACTGTTTTTT
TRBJ1-4	.	TRBV28	.	CASSLLGPNEKLFF	TGTGCCAGCAGTTTATTGGGCCCTAATGAAAAACTGTTTTTT
TRBJ2-3	TRBD2	TRBV15	once	CATSRELAGGDTQYF	TGTGCCACCAGCAGAGAACTAGCGGGAGGAGATACGCAGTATTTT
TRBJ2-7	TRBD2	TRBV28	few	CASSPGIGLAGNYEQYF	TGTGCCAGCAGCCCCGGGATAGGACTAGCGGGAAACTACGAGCAGTACTTC
TRBJ1-1	.	TRBV28	.	CASSLLGGMNTEAFF	TGTGCCAGCAGTTTACTAGGAGGCATGAACACTGAAGCTTTCTTT